The 31 T cell receptor beta chains listed next were all sequenced from one sample in a study of shared clonotypes between healthy human individuals. Clones were sequenced by immunoSEQ multiplex PCR, and TCRdb holds only the in-frame ones, with some missing. The sample shows about 1.1 million clones, approximately 80% of them seen only once. The sequenced sample consisted of memory CD4+ T cells from PBMCs. Subset described: CD45RA-negative fraction. Receptors originate from a man aged 18 to 29 in good health. Some clones in this sample may be carry-over from other donors' samples.

There are many counts of this clone. V and J are TRBV10-3 and TRBJ1-1, with TRBD1 matching 7 bases. The junction had 2 bases not matched to a gene; V was cut back by 2 bases and J by 5 bases. Germline CDR1 and CDR2: ENHRY and SYGVKD. The CDR3 is 13 amino acids. The CDR3 nucleotides read TGTGCCATCAGTGAGACAGGGGAGACTGAAGCTTTCTTT. This translates into CAISETGETEAFF.

This clone appeared many times. This CDR3 is also generated by other DNA sequences in the sample. The chain recombines TRBV28 with TRBJ1-1; D might be TRBD1 (6 bases). CDR3 length: 13 amino acids. The germline V and J ends were trimmed by 3 bases and 1 base, with 6 bases remaining between them. Germline CDR1 is MDHEN and CDR2 is SYDVKM. This CDR3 reads CASSLDRNTEAFF. The CDR3 DNA follows: TGTGCCAGCAGTTTGGACAGGAACACTGAAGCTTTCTTT. The full variable domain, with the rest looked up from reference TRBV28 and TRBJ1-1, is DVKVTQSSRYLVKRTGEKVFLECVQDMDHENMFWYRQDPGLGLRLIYFSYDVKMKEKGDIPEGYSVSREKKERFSLILESASTNQTSMYLCASSLDRNTEAFFGQGTRLTVV.

This clone was picked up one time. The chain uses TRBV5-1 and TRBJ2-7, with D possibly TRBD2 on 6 matching bases. CDR1 is SGHRS and CDR2 is YFSETQ in the germline V gene. The CDR3 is 16 amino acids. Trimming shortened V by 4 bases and J by 1 base, and 18 bases separated the two germline ends. CDR3 residues: CASSTGPIAVSYEQYF. The CDR3 bases are TGCGCCAGCAGCACCGGGCCCATAGCGGTATCCTACGAGCAGTACTTC.

The sample holds a few counts of this clone. CDR3 nucleotide sequence: TGTGCCAGCAGCCCCGAGGGGTACCTAGCGGTTAACAATGAGCAGTTCTTC. Its translation is CASSPEGYLAVNNEQFF. This rearrangement joins TRBV7-9 to TRBJ2-1, with 7 bases aligning to TRBD2. Germline-derived CDR1 and CDR2 are SEHNR and FQNEAQ (reference sequence). V was pared by 5 bases and J by 5 bases, with 15 bases of the junction left unmatched. The CDR3 has 17 residues.

This chain joins TRBV28 and TRBJ2-2; D is unclear. The germline CDR1 and CDR2 sequences are MDHEN and SYDVKM. The CDR3 spans 13 residues. V lost 8 bases and J 1 base, leaving 8 bases between the germline ends. CDR3 sequence reads: CASVWVNTGELFF. In nucleotides, the CDR3 is TGTGCCAGCGTTTGGGTGAACACCGGGGAGCTGTTTTTT.

The chain uses TRBV28 and TRBJ2-6; D unresolved. CDR3 length equals 15 residues. CDR1 and CDR2 (germline): MDHEN, SYDVKM. Between the trimmed V and J ends, which lost 3 bases and 1 base, there was a span of 7 bases. The CDR3 here is CASSLIQSGANVLTF. As DNA, the CDR3 is TGTGCCAGCAGTTTGATACAGTCTGGGGCCAACGTCCTGACTTTC.

This chain links TRBV27 with TRBJ2-5; a weak D match, TRBD2 (5 bases). V gave up 2 bases and J gave up 4 bases, with 11 bases separating them. The CDR3 has 14 residues. Germline V gene sequence: CDR1 MNHEY, CDR2 SMNVEV (reference sequence). As DNA, the CDR3 is TGTGCCAGCAGTTTAATATCTGGGAGAGAGACCCAGTACTTC. It encodes CASSLISGRETQYF.

The V call is TRBV28, the J call TRBJ1-3; 7 bases line up with TRBD1. V gave up 3 bases and J gave up 2 bases; unmatched junction bases: 4. The CDR3 is 15 residues long. CDR1 MDHEN and CDR2 SYDVKM come from the germline V gene. The CDR3 nucleotides are TGTGCCAGCAGTTTCGTCAGGGGGGCTGGAAACACCATATATTTT. Translated, it gives CASSFVRGAGNTIYF.

The V and J genes are TRBV7-9 and TRBJ2-1; D perhaps matches TRBD2 (5 bases). The CDR3 is 12 residues long. Germline values: CDR1 SEHNR, CDR2 FQNEAQ (reference sequence). The germline V and J ends were trimmed by 1 base and 9 bases, with 7 bases remaining between them. As DNA, the CDR3 is TGTGCCAGCAGCTTAGGGGCGGGTGAGCAGTTCTTC. Translation: CASSLGAGEQFF.

This clone was seen only a few times. The genes are TRBV14 and TRBJ1-4, with D possibly being TRBD1 (6 bases). Germline values: CDR1 SGHDN, CDR2 FVKESK. V lost 2 bases and J lost 6, with 16 bases in between. The CDR3 runs 16 residues. CDR3 sequence (DNA): TGTGCCAGCAGCCAATTCCTCCGGGACACCGATGAAAAACTGTTTTTT. Translated: CASSQFLRDTDEKLFF.

The rearrangement links TRBV4-1 to TRBJ2-2; the D gene is possibly TRBD1 (5 bases). The CDR3 contains 15 residues. The germline V gene has CDR1 MGHRA and CDR2 YSYEKL. V lost 2 bases and J lost 3, with 10 bases in between. Here the CDR3 DNA reads TGCGCCAGCAGCCAACCCGACAGATACACCGGGGAGCTGTTTTTT. Amino acid sequence: CASSQPDRYTGELFF.

A few counts support this clone. The rearrangement joins TRBV19 to TRBJ2-6, with a weak D call TRBD1 (5 bases). The CDR3 has 17 residues. The germline gives CDR1 LNHDA, CDR2 SQIVND (reference sequence). V was trimmed by 1 base and J by 1 base, leaving 11 bases between them. The CDR3 sequence: CASSIGTGQSGANVLTF. The DNA of the CDR3 is TGTGCCAGTAGTATAGGAACAGGACAATCTGGGGCCAACGTCCTGACTTTC.

This clone was detected a few times. The chain joins TRBV5-4 to TRBJ2-5, with D perhaps assigned TRBD1 or TRBD2 (5 bases each). The germline gives CDR1 SGHNT, CDR2 YYREEE (reference sequence). V was trimmed by 1 base and J by 5 bases, leaving 12 bases between them. There are 14 residues in the CDR3. CDR3 sequence: CASSLFRDGETQYF. The CDR3 DNA reads TGTGCCAGCAGCTTGTTTCGGGACGGGGAGACCCAGTACTTC. Supplemented by reference TRBV5-4 and TRBJ2-5, the full variable domain reads ETGVTQSPTHLIKTRGQQVTLRCSSQSGHNTVSWYQQALGQGPQFIFQYYREEENGRGNFPPRFSGLQFPNYSSELNVNALELDDSALYLCASSLFRDGETQYFGPGTRLLVL.

On this clone: Possible read error: a much larger clone is one base away. Other nucleotide sequences in the sample specify the same CDR3. The V and J genes are TRBV11-2 and TRBJ1-1; possibly TRBD1 for D (5 bases). In germline, CDR1 is SGHAT, CDR2 FQNNGV. V lost 1 base and J lost 4, with 7 bases in between. This CDR3 has 13 residues. For the CDR3, the DNA is TGTGCCAGCAGCTTAGGTCAGGGCACTGAAGCTTTCTTT. Translating gives CASSLGQGTEAFF.

The chain links TRBV5-8 to TRBJ1-1; D not resolved. Trimming cost V 6 bases and J 6 bases, with 12 bases left between them. The CDR3 is 12 amino acids. Germline CDR1 SGHTS, CDR2 YDEGEE. CDR3 nucleotides: TGTGCCAGCAACCCCTTGGGGTCTGAAGCTTTCTTT. Encoded protein: CASNPLGSEAFF.

The rearrangement links TRBV5-1 to TRBJ2-1, with 7 bases identical to TRBD2. The CDR3 runs to 16 residues. Germline CDR1 is SGHRS and CDR2 is YFSETQ. V dropped 0 bases and J dropped 0; count of bases not matched to a gene: 3. CDR3 amino acids: CASSLGSGTSYNEQFF. The CDR3 DNA reads as TGCGCCAGCAGCTTGGGCAGCGGGACCTCCTACAATGAGCAGTTCTTC. The variable domain in full, with the rest retrieved from reference TRBV5-1 and TRBJ2-1, is KAGVTQTPRYLIKTRGQQVTLSCSPISGHRSVSWYQQTPGQGLQFLFEYFSETQRNKGNFPGRFSGRQFSNSRSEMNVSTLELGDSALYLCASSLGSGTSYNEQFFGPGTRLTVL.

This chain uses TRBV7-2 with TRBJ2-7, with 8 bases that match TRBD1. Trimming cost V 0 bases and J 3 bases; bases outside gene matches: 4. The CDR3 totals 15 residues. CDR1 and CDR2 (germline): SGHTA, FQGNSA. The CDR3 bases are TGTGCCAGCAGCTTAGCCAGGGGGCGGAACTACGAGCAGTACTTC. This gives the protein CASSLARGRNYEQYF.

The CDR3 nucleotides are TGTGCCGCACAACACGAAAGGGTTGGAGGCACTGAAGCTTTCTTT. Translating gives CAAQHERVGGTEAFF. The V and J genes are TRBV10-3 and TRBJ1-1; D is uncertain. Germline CDR1 ENHRY, CDR2 SYGVKD. CDR3 length: 15 amino acids. V was clipped by 11 bases and J by 4 bases, with 23 bases between them.

The CDR3 sequence: CASSVDNPSGSWRKTDTQYF. For the CDR3, the DNA is TGTGCCAGCAGCGTAGATAATCCTAGCGGGAGCTGGCGGAAAACAGATACGCAGTATTTT. The gene calls are TRBV9 and TRBJ2-3, with TRBD2 matching 10 bases. Germline V CDR1 and CDR2: SGDLS, YYNGEE. The CDR3 is 20 amino acids. With V trimmed by 0 bases and J by 3 bases, 16 bases remained unmatched.

Here the CDR3 DNA reads TGTGCCAGCAGCCAAGGGGGGACAGTATACAATGAGCAGTTCTTC. Translating it yields CASSQGGTVYNEQFF. The V call is TRBV4-2, the J call TRBJ2-1, with 7 bases fitting TRBD1. The CDR3 is made up of 15 amino acids. Germline lookup yields CDR1 LGHNA and CDR2 YNFKEQ. Trimming cost V 1 base and J 4 bases; bases outside gene matches: 4.

The chain has TRBV27 and TRBJ2-7; 7 bases are shared with TRBD1. V lost 3 bases and J lost 3; bases outside the gene matches: 8. This CDR3 region has 15 residues. Germline-derived CDR1 and CDR2 are MNHEY and SMNVEV (reference sequence). The CDR3 coding sequence is TGTGCCAGCAGTTTCGTATCAGGGGGAGTCTACGAGCAGTACTTC. Protein sequence: CASSFVSGGVYEQYF.

The sample holds one count of this clone. The V call is TRBV30, the J call TRBJ1-2; possibly TRBD1 for D (5 bases). Germline CDR1 GTSNPN, CDR2 SVGIG (reference sequence). The V and J ends lost 2 bases and 8 bases respectively, with 12 bases between them. The CDR3 is 12 residues long. DNA for the CDR3: TGTGCCTGGAGTCCCCCGGGGGAAGGCTACACCTTC. It encodes CAWSPPGEGYTF.

The chain couples TRBV18 to TRBJ2-3; D gene uncertain. V lost 3 bases and J 2 bases, leaving 15 bases between the germline ends. This CDR3 region has 16 residues. The V gene's germline CDR1 is KGHSH and CDR2 LQKENI. The CDR3 DNA reads as TGTGCCAGCTCACCGCGACCGGGTCTTGACACAGATACGCAGTATTTT. As protein: CASSPRPGLDTDTQYF.

V usage is TRBV28 and J usage is TRBJ1-1; 8 positions agree with TRBD1. The CDR3 contains 14 residues. J gave up 7 bases and V 3 bases, and 7 bases lay outside the gene matches. Germline CDR1 reads MDHEN; CDR2 reads SYDVKM. The CDR3 DNA reads as TGTGCCAGCAGTTTCCGCGACAGGGGTGGTGAAGCTTTCTTT. Its protein product is CASSFRDRGGEAFF.

This clone came up a few times. The rearrangement links TRBV28 to TRBJ2-7, with 9 bases fitting TRBD2. V lost 3 bases and J lost 0; bases outside the gene matches: 3. The CDR3 runs to 15 residues. Germline V CDR1 and CDR2: MDHEN, SYDVKM. CDR3 residues: CASSFGLARSYEQYF. CDR3 nucleotides: TGTGCCAGCAGTTTCGGACTAGCGCGCTCCTACGAGCAGTACTTC.

As to this clone: This clone may be a read error of a much larger clone one base away. Other nucleotide sequences from this sample produce the same CDR3. The rearrangement uses TRBV15 and TRBJ1-2; 11 nucleotides line up with TRBD1. The CDR3 runs to 14 residues. Trimming at V came to 4 bases and at J to 8 bases, leaving 6 bases not matched to a gene. The V gene's germline CDR1 is LNHNV and CDR2 YYDKDF (reference sequence). CDR3 in DNA: TGTGCCACCAGCACCCGGACAGGGGGCTACGGCTACACCTTC. Translated: CATSTRTGGYGYTF.

Note on this clone: The same CDR3 arises from other DNA sequences in this sample as well. The genes are TRBV29-1 and TRBJ2-6; maybe TRBD1 (5 bases). This CDR3 is built from 14 residues. Germline assignment: CDR1 SQVTM and CDR2 ANQGSEA. Trimming shortened V by 5 bases and J by 0 bases, and 8 bases separated the two germline ends. The CDR3 reads CSVLDSSGANVLTF. The CDR3 coding sequence is TGCAGCGTTTTAGACAGCTCTGGGGCCAACGTCCTGACTTTC.

This clone was recorded a few times. Other DNA sequences within the sample encode an identical CDR3. V is TRBV5-1 and J is TRBJ2-2; D not certain. Per the germline V gene, CDR1 is SGHRS and CDR2 is YFSETQ. The CDR3 has 11 residues. V was pared by 4 bases and J by 3 bases, with 1 base between. The CDR3: CASSDTGELFF. CDR3 nucleotides: TGCGCCAGCAGCGACACCGGGGAGCTGTTTTTT.

This clone has only a few counts. The J gene is TRBJ2-3, the V gene TRBV27, with 8 bases lining up with TRBD1. V was clipped by 5 bases and J by 2 bases; unmatched bases: 9. The CDR3 consists of 16 residues. Germline-derived CDR1 and CDR2 are MNHEY and SMNVEV (reference sequence). Here the CDR3 reads CASSTHRGRTTDTQYF. The DNA of the CDR3 is TGTGCCAGCAGTACCCACAGGGGGAGAACCACAGATACGCAGTATTTT.

The chain is built from TRBV6-5 and TRBJ2-7, with 12 positions matching TRBD2. J gave up 7 bases and V 6 bases, and 7 bases lay outside the gene matches. The CDR3 runs 14 residues. Germline V lookup: CDR1 MNHEY, CDR2 SVGAGI. In DNA, the CDR3 is TGTGCCAGCAGCGGACTAGCGGGACTACGGGAGCAGTACTTC. Translation: CASSGLAGLREQYF.

This chain uses TRBV7-9 with TRBJ2-2; D assignment may be TRBD1 or TRBD2 (5 bases each). The germline gives CDR1 SEHNR, CDR2 FQNEAQ (reference sequence). The V gene lost 0 bases and the J gene lost 6 bases, with 11 bases spanning the gap. The CDR3 has 15 amino acids. CDR3 sequence (DNA): TGTGCCAGCAGCTTAGCCGCCGGGACGGCCGGGGAGCTGTTTTTT. This encodes CASSLAAGTAGELFF.